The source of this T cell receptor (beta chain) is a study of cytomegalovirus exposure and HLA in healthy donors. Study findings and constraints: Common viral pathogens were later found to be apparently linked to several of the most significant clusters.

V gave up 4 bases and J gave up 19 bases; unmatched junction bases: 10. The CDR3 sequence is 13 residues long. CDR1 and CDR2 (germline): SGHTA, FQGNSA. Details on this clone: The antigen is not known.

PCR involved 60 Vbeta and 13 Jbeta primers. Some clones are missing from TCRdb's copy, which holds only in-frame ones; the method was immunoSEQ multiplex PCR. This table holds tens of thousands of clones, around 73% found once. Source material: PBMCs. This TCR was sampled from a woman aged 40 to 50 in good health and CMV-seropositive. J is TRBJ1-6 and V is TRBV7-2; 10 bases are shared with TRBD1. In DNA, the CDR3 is TGTGCCAGCAGCTCCCGGGGGGACAGGGGAACACACTTT. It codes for CASSSRGDRGTHF.